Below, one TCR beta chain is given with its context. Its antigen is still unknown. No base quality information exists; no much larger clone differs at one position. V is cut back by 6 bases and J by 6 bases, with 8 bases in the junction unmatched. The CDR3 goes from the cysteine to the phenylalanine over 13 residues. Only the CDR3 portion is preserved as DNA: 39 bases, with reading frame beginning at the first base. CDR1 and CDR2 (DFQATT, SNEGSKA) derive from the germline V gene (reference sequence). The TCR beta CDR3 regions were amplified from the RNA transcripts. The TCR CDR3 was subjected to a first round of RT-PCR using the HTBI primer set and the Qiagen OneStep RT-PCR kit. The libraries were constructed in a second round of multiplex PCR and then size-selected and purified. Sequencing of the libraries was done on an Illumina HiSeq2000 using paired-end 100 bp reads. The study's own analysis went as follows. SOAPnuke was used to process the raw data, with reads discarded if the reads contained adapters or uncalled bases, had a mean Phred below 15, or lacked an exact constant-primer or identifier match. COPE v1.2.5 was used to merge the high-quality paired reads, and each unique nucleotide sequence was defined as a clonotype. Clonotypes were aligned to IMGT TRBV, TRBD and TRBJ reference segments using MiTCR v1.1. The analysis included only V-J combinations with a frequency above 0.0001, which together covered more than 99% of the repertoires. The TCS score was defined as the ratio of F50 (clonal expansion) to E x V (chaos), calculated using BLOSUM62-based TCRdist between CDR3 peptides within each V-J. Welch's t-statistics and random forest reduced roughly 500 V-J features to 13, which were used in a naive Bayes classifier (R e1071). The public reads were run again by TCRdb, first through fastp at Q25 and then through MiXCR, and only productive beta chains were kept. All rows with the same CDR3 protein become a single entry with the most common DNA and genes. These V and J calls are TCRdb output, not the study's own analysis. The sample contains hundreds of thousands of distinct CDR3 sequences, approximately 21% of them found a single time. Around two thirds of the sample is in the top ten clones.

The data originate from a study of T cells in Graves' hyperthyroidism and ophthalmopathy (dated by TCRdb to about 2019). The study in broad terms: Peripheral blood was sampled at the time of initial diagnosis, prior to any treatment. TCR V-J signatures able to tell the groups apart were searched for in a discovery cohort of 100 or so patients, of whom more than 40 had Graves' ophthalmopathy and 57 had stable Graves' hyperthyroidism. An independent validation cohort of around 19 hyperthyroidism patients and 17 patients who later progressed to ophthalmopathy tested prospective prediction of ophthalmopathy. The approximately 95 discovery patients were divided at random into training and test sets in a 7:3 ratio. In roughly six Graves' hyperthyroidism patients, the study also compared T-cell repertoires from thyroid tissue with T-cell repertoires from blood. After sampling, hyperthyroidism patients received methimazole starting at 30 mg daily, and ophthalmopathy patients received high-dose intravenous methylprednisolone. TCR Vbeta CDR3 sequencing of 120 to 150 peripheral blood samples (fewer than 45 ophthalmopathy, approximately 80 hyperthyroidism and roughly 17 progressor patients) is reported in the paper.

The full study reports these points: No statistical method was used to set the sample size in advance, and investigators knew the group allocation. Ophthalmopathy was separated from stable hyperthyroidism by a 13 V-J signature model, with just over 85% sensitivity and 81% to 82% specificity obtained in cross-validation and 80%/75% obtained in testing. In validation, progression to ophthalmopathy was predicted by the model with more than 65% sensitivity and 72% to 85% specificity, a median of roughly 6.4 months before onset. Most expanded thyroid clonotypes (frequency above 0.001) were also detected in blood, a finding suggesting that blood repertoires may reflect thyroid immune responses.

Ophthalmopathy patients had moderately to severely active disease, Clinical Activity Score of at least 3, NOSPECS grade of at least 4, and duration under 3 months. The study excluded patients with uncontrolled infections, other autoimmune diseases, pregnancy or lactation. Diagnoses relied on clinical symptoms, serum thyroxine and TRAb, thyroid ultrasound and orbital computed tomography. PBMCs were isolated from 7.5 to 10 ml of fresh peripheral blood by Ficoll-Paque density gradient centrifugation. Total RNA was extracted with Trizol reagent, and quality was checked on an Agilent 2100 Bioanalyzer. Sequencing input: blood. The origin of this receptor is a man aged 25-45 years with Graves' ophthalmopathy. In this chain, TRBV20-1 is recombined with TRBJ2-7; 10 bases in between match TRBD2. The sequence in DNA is TGCAGTGCGAGACTAGCGGGTACGGGCGAGCAGTACTTC. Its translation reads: CSARLAGTGEQYF.